The clone carrying this T cell receptor (beta chain) was counted at least ten times. What it binds is unknown. TCRdb reprocessed the 5' RACE reads with MiXCR, giving one entry per CDR3 protein. The repertoire holds about 42,000 distinct CDR3 sequences, with less than 3% as singletons. V lost 3 bases and J lost 5; bases outside the gene matches: 7. The germline gives CDR1 SGDLS, CDR2 YYNGEE. The CDR3 runs 14 residues. The sample originates from a study of CD8 T cells in ankylosing spondylitis. Findings of the study overall: In synovial fluid and blood from reactive arthritis, some motif variants were previously reported. There was reportedly significant enrichment of clones that were disease-linked in matched ankylosing spondylitis synovial fluid.

The specimen was blood, either unsorted or a sorted T cell fraction (not recorded which). This chain connects TRBV9 to TRBJ2-7, with 8 bases matching TRBD2. The receptor was derived from a male donor with ankylosing spondylitis or in good health (not recorded which). CDR3 in amino acids: CASSAGLGGDEQYF. The CDR3 DNA follows: TGTGCCAGCAGCGCGGGACTAGGTGGGGACGAGCAGTACTTC.